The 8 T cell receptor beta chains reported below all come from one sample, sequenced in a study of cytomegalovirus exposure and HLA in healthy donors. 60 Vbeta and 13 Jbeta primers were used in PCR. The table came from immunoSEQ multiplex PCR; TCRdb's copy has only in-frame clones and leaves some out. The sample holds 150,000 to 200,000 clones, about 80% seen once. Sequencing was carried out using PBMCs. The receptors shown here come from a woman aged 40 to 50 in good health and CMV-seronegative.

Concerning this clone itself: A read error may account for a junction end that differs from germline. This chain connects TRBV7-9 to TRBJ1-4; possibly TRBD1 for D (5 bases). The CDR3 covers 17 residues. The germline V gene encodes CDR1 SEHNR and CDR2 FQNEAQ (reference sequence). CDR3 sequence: CSSSLVIGGDANEKLFF. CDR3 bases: TGTTCCAGCAGCTTAGTAATCGGAGGGGATGCTAATGAAAAACTGTTTTTT. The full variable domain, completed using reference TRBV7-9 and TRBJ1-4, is DTGVSQNPRHKITKRGQNVTFRCDPISEHNRLYWYRQTLGQGPEFLTYFQNEAQLEKSRLLSDRFSAERPKGSFSTLEIQRTEQGDSAMYLCSSSLVIGGDANEKLFFGSGTQLSVL.

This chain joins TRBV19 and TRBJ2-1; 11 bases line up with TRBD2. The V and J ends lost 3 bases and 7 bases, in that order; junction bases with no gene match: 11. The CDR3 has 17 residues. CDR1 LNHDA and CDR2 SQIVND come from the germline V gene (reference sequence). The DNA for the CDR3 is TGTGCCAGTAGTATTAAGGTAGCGGGAGGGCCGAGGAATGAGCAGTTCTTC. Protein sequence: CASSIKVAGGPRNEQFF.

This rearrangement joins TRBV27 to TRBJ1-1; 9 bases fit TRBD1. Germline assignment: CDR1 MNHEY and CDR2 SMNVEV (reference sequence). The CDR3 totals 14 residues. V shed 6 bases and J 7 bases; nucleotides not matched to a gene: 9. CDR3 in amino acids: CASRSQQGAGEAFF. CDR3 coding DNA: TGTGCCAGCAGGTCCCAACAGGGGGCTGGTGAAGCTTTCTTT.

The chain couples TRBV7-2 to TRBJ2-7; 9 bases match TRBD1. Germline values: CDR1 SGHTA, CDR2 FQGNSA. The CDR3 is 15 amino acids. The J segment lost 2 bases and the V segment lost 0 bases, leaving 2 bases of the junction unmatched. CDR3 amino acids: CASSLAGTGPYEQYF. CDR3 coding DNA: TGTGCCAGCAGCTTAGCCGGGACAGGGCCCTACGAGCAGTACTTC.

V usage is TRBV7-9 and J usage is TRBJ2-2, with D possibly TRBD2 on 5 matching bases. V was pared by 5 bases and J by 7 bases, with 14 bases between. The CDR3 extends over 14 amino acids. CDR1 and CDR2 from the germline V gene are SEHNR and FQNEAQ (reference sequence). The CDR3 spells CASSPPAGHGELFF. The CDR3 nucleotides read TGTGCCAGCAGCCCACCGGCGGGTCACGGGGAGCTGTTTTTT. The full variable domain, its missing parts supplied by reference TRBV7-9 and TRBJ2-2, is DTGVSQNPRHKITKRGQNVTFRCDPISEHNRLYWYRQTLGQGPEFLTYFQNEAQLEKSRLLSDRFSAERPKGSFSTLEIQRTEQGDSAMYLCASSPPAGHGELFFGEGSRLTVL.

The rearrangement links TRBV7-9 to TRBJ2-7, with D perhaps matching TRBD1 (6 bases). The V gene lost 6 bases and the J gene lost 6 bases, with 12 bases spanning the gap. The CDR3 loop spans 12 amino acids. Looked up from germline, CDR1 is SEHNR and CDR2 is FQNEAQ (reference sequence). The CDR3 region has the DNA TGTGCCAGCAGATCTACAGGGTTCGAGCAGTACTTC. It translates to CASRSTGFEQYF. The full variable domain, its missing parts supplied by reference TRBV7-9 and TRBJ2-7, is DTGVSQNPRHKITKRGQNVTFRCDPISEHNRLYWYRQTLGQGPEFLTYFQNEAQLEKSRLLSDRFSAERPKGSFSTLEIQRTEQGDSAMYLCASRSTGFEQYFGPGTRLTVT.

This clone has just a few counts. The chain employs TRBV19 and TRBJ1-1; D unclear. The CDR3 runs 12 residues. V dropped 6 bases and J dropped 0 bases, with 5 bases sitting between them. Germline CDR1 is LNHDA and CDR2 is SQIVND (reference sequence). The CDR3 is CASRRVNTEAFF. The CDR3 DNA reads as TGTGCCAGTAGACGGGTGAACACTGAAGCTTTCTTT.

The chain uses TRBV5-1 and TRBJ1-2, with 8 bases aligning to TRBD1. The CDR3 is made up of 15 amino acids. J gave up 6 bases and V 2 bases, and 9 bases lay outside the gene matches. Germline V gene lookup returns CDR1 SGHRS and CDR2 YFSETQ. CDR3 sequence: CASSFALDRVNGYTF. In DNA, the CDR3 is TGCGCCAGCAGCTTTGCCCTGGACAGGGTCAATGGCTACACCTTC.